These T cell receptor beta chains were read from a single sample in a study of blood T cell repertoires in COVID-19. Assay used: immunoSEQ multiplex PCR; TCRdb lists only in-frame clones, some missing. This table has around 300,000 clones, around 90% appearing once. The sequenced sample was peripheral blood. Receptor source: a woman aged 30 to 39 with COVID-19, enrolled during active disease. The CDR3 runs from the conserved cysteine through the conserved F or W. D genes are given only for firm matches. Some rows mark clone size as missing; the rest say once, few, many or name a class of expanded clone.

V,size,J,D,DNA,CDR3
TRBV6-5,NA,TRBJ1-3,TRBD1,TGTGCCAGCATCCTGGACAGGGACCCTGGAAACACCATATATTTT,CASILDRDPGNTIYF
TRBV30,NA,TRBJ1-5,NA,TGTGCCTGGAGTCCCCATCCGGGACAGCCCCAGCATTTT,CAWSPHPGQPQHF
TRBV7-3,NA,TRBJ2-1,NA,TGTGCCAGCAGCCCACCCAGCTACAATGAGCAGTTCTTC,CASSPPSYNEQFF
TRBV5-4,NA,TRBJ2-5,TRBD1,TGTGCCAGCAGCCTACAGGGGGTAGGAGAGACCCAGTACTTC,CASSLQGVGETQYF
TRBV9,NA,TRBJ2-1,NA,TGTGCCAGCAGCGCGGAGGACTGGACGTACAATGAGCAGTTCTTC,CASSAEDWTYNEQFF
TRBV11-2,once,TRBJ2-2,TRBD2,TGTGCCAGCAGCTTGGTTGGTAGCGGGGAAACCGGGGAGCTGTTTTTT,CASSLVGSGETGELFF
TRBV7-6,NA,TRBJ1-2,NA,TGTGCCAGCAGCCCCAATCCAGGGAATGGCTACACCTTC,CASSPNPGNGYTF
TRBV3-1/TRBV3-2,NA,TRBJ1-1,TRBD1,TGTGCCAGCAGCCAAGATCTTCAGGGGGCGATGAACACTGAAGCTTTCTTT,CASSQDLQGAMNTEAFF
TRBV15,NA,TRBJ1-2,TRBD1,TGTGCCACCAGCAGGGGTATCGACAGGGGATACTATGGCTACACCTTC,CATSRGIDRGYYGYTF
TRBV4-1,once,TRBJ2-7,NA,TGCGCCAGCAGACCACAAGGGAGAAGAACCCTGCAGTACTTC,CASRPQGRRTLQYF
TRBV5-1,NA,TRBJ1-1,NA,TGCGCCAGCAGCAGGGGCACTGAAGCTTTCTTT,CASSRGTEAFF
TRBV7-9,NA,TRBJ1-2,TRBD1,TGTGCCAGCAGCCCCCCAGGGGGCCGGGAACTCTACACCTTC,CASSPPGGRELYTF
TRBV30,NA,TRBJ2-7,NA,TGTGCCTGGAGTGTTGTGGGAGCGAGGGAGCAGTACTTC,CAWSVVGAREQYF
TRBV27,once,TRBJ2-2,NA,TGTGCCAGCAGTTTAAGACTAGTGTCCGGGGAGCTGTTTTTT,CASSLRLVSGELFF
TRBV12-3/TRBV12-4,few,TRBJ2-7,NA,TGTGCCAGCAGTTTTGGGAGCTACGAGCAGTACTTC,CASSFGSYEQYF
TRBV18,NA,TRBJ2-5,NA,TGTGCCAGCTCACCCCTGTACCAAGAGACCCAGTACTTC,CASSPLYQETQYF
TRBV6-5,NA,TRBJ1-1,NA,TGTGCCAGCAGTTACTCAGTGACCCGGGGTGCTGAAGCTTTCTTT,CASSYSVTRGAEAFF
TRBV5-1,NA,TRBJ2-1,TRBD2,TGCGCCAGCAGCTTGGTAACTAGCGGGGAGGGTGAGCAGTTCTTC,CASSLVTSGEGEQFF
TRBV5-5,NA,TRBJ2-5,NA,TGTGCCAGCAGCTTGTTTAACGGTGGAGAGACCCAGTACTTC,CASSLFNGGETQYF
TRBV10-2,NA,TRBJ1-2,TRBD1,TGCGCCAGCAGTGAAAGGGGGCAAGGCTACACCTTC,CASSERGQGYTF
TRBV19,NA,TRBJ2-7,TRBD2,TGTGCCAGTAGTATAGTAGGGGAGGGTCTCTACGAGCAGTACTTC,CASSIVGEGLYEQYF
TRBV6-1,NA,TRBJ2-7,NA,TGTGCCAGCAGTGAAGGGGCTAGCACCCTCTCCTACGAGCAGTACTTC,CASSEGASTLSYEQYF
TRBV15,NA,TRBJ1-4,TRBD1,TGTGCCACCAGCAGAGACGTGACAGGGATCAATGAAAAACTGTTTTTT,CATSRDVTGINEKLFF
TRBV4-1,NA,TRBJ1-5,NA,TGCGCCAGCAGCGGACAGACCAATCAGCCCCAGCATTTT,CASSGQTNQPQHF
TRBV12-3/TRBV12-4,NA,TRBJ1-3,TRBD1,TGTGCCAGCAACGACAGGGGGAACACCATATATTTT,CASNDRGNTIYF
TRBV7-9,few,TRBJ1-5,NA,TGTGCCAGCAGCTTAGCGGGTAAAGGAGGACAGCCCCAGCATTTT,CASSLAGKGGQPQHF
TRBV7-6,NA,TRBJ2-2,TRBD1,TGTGCCAGCAGCCCCGCCAGGCCAGGGGGCACCGGGGAGCTGTTTTTT,CASSPARPGGTGELFF
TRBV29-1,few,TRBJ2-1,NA,TGCAGCGTTCGGGGGGCAGGTGAGCAGTTCTTC,CSVRGAGEQFF